This T cell receptor beta chain is from a study of blood T cell repertoires in COVID-19 (dated by TCRdb to 2019 to 2021). Turning to the overall study: Samples covering the acute and convalescent phases of COVID-19 were provided by collaborators in the United States, Italy and Spain. The material from the prospective study consisted of cDNA or gDNA derived from T cells, B-cell-depleted T cells, or PBMCs. Deeply sampled blood TCRbeta repertoires from subjects exposed to, actively infected with, or recovered from COVID-19 were included in the dataset. The repertoires were released in a freely available public database intended as a resource for research on the immune response to SARS-CoV-2. Samples were obtained from the ongoing ImmuneRACE study (first 160 participants) and from over a thousand subjects provided by 6 global collaborators. The sample metadata nearly always contained a de-identified subject ID, COVID-19 status, age in years and sex. HLA class I and class II types, where available, came from metadata supplied by the sample provider rather than from assay-based typing. Broader findings and caveats from the paper: Clinical and demographic metadata were provided uncurated, with the amount varying by source and participant.

From cysteine to phenylalanine, the CDR3 is 13 amino acids long. Left in the record is the CDR3 DNA by itself, 39 bases read in frame from the first base. V and J lose 3 bases and 7 bases, and a span of 10 bases separates them. From the germline V gene (reference sequence), CDR1 is MNHEY and CDR2 is SMNVEV. Collaborating institutions collected whole blood in K2EDTA tubes following their own protocols. For TCRbeta analysis, collaborator samples were shipped as frozen whole blood, as isolated PBMCs, or as DNA extracted from either sample type. Points on this clone: Its recognized antigen is unknown. Base-call qualities are not available, and no considerably larger clone is one nucleotide away.

TCRbeta CDR3 regions were amplified from genomic DNA using the immunoSEQ Assay, a bias-controlled multiplex PCR. From the authors' description of their analysis: The number of nucleated cells in each sample was estimated by amplification of reference gene primers within the assay. Sequence reads were collapsed and filtered to measure the absolute abundance of every unique TCRbeta CDR3 rearrangement. Productive Simpson clonality was computed per sample as the square root of Simpson's diversity index over productive rearrangements. TCRdb obtained this table from immuneACCESS and retained in-frame rearrangements with V and J assigned. These tables miss some clones; where compared with another copy, unresolved V genes account for less than half of the shortfall, and the remainder is unexplained. That table gives V, J and clone size, and the DNA gave D and trimming. Recorded for this sample are around 300,000 clones; around 87% of them occurred a single time. Of the sample, about 2% falls within the top ten clones.

The clonotype comes from a young man with active or convalescent COVID-19. Sequences were obtained from peripheral blood. The V and J genes are TRBV27 and TRBJ1-5, with TRBD1 as a weak D call on 5 bases. The nucleotides read TGTGCCAGCAGTTTTGGAGGGGCACAGCCCCAGCATTTT. Its translation is CASSFGGAQPQHF.